This TCR beta chain is drawn from a study of cytomegalovirus exposure and HLA in healthy donors. A multiplex PCR was run with 60 Vbeta primers and 13 Jbeta primers. Measured with immunoSEQ multiplex PCR; TCRdb has only the in-frame clones, and not every one. Among under 200,000 clones, less than 85% were seen once, and the ten largest hold roughly 5%. The V end lost 1 base, the J end lost 4 bases, and 8 bases lay between the germline ends. Germline V gene data show CDR1 as LGHNA and CDR2 as YNFKEQ. This CDR3 has 14 amino acids. This clonotype was sampled from a man aged 40-50 years in good health and CMV-seronegative. Sequencing was done on a sample of PBMCs. V gene TRBV4-2 combines with J gene TRBJ1-5, with D tentatively TRBD1 (6 bases). The CDR3 loop reads CASSQATGNQPQHF. The CDR3 DNA follows: TGTGCCAGCAGCCAAGCAACAGGGAATCAGCCCCAGCATTTT.